This entry describes one T cell receptor beta chain. Study processing details: Counts of nucleated cells, estimated from reference gene primer amplification, were obtained. Profiling relied on immunoSEQ multiplex PCR, and the TCRdb table lists in-frame clones only, not all of them. The V and J calls and clone size were taken over from that table, and D and trimming were inferred from the DNA. The data contain 60,000 to 90,000 clones, approximately 88% of them seen just once; the ten biggest clones take up roughly 5%. The sample originates from a study of blood T cell repertoires in COVID-19. Study-level information: There were acute and convalescent COVID-19 samples, and they came from the United States, Italy and Spain. PBMCs, B-cell-depleted T cells, or T cells provided the cDNA or gDNA that made up the material.

This receptor was taken from a woman of 80 years or more with active or convalescent COVID-19. Sequencing input: peripheral blood.

Here the CDR3 reads CASRVAGVDGELFF. DNA of the CDR3: TGTGCCAGCAGGGTAGCGGGGGTCGACGGGGAGCTGTTTTTT. The rearrangement uses TRBV7-8 and TRBJ2-2; TRBD2 aligns across 9 bases. Losses at the gene ends were 6 bases for V and 7 bases for J; bases not matched to a gene: 6. This CDR3 spans 14 amino acids. Germline CDR1 and CDR2: SGHVS and FQNEAQ.